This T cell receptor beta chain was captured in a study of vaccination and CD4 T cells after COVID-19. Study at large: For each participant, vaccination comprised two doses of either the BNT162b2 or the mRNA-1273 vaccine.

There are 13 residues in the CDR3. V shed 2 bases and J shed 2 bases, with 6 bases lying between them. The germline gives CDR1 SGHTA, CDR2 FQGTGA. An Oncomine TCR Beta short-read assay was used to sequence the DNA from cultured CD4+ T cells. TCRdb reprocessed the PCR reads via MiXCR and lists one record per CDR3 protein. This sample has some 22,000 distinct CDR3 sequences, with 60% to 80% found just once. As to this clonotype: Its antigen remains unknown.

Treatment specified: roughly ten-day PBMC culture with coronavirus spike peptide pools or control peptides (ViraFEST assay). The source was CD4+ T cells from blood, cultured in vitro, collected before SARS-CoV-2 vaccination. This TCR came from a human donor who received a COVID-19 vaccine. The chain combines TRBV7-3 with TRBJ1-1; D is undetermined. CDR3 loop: CASSLRPNTEAFF. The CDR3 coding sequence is TGTGCCAGCAGCTTACGTCCAAACACTGAAGCTTTCTTT.